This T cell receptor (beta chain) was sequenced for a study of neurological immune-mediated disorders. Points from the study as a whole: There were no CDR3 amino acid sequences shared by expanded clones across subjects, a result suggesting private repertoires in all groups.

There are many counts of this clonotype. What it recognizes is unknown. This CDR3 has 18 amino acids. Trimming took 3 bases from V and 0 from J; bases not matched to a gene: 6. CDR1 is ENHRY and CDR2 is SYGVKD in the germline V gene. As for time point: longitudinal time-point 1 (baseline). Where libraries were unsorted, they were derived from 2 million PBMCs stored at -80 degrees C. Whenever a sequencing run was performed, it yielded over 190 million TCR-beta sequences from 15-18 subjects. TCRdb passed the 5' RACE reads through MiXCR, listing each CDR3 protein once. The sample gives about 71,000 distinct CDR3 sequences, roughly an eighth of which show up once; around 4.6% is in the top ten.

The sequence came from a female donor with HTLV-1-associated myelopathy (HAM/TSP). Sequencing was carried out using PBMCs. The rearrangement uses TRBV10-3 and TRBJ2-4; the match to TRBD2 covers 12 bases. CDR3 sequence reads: CAISDTSGGPLAKNIQYF. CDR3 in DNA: TGTGCCATCAGTGATACTAGCGGGGGGCCCTTAGCCAAAAACATTCAGTACTTC.